The 22 T cell receptor beta chains below were found in one sample sequenced in a study of beta chain features in type 1 diabetes. The authors reverse transcribed all of the isolated RNA, so sequencing captured expressed TCRB transcripts. Repertoires were generated with immunoSEQ multiplex PCR, while TCRdb's copy carries only in-frame clones and drops some. The table lists hundreds of thousands of clones, 9.5% to 13% of them singletons. Study-level points and caveats: TCRB CDR3 length was moderately but significantly reduced in all four CD4+ subsets of Type 1 diabetes patients.

Antigens for these TCRs are unknown. Sample: naive CD4+ T cells from blood. These receptors were collected from a man aged 25-45 years with type 1 diabetes.

The J gene is TRBJ2-2, the V gene TRBV2; D uncertain. V shed 2 bases and J shed 4 bases, with 11 bases lying between them. This CDR3 spans 15 amino acids. CDR1 is SNHLY and CDR2 is FYNNEI in the germline V gene. The CDR3 DNA reads as TGTGCCAGCAGTGAACAGGCCGCAGGCACCGGGGAGCTGTTTTTT. Protein product: CASSEQAAGTGELFF.

This clone came up a few times. The chain joins TRBV25-1 to TRBJ1-6, with a weak D call TRBD1 (6 bases). Deletions cut 10 bases from V and 7 bases from J, with 14 bases between. The CDR3 runs to 13 residues. Germline assignment: CDR1 MGHDK and CDR2 SYGVNS. The CDR3 loop is CATRGGQNSPLHF. Written as DNA, the CDR3 is TGTGCCACTCGGGGGGGGCAAAATTCACCCCTCCACTTT.

This clone was found a few times. The chain links TRBV18 to TRBJ2-3; TRBD1 agrees at 7 bases. Germline V gene data show CDR1 as KGHSH and CDR2 as LQKENI. The CDR3 sequence is 15 residues long. Trimming took 0 bases from V and 1 from J; bases not matched to a gene: 1. CDR3 protein: CASSPPGQGTDTQYF. The CDR3 coding sequence is TGTGCCAGCTCACCACCAGGACAGGGCACAGATACGCAGTATTTT.

The sample holds a few counts of this clone. The rearrangement links TRBV27 to TRBJ2-3; D might be TRBD1 (5 bases). This CDR3 is built from 13 residues. Germline V lookup: CDR1 MNHEY, CDR2 SMNVEV (reference sequence). With 6 bases removed from V and 4 bases from J, the gap between germline ends came to 11 bases. The CDR3 coding sequence is TGTGCCAGCAGCTCACAGGACGCAGATACGCAGTATTTT. Protein: CASSSQDADTQYF.

This chain links TRBV7-9 with TRBJ1-4; D is possibly TRBD1 (5 bases). This CDR3 has 14 amino acids. CDR1 is SEHNR, CDR2 FQNEAQ, per germline (reference sequence). The V end lost 3 bases, the J end lost 8 bases, and 13 bases lay between the germline ends. The CDR3 is CASSFGAPGEKLFF. The CDR3 nucleotides are TGTGCCAGCAGCTTTGGGGCCCCCGGAGAAAAACTGTTTTTT. The full variable domain, its missing parts supplied by reference TRBV7-9 and TRBJ1-4, is DTGVSQNPRHKITKRGQNVTFRCDPISEHNRLYWYRQTLGQGPEFLTYFQNEAQLEKSRLLSDRFSAERPKGSFSTLEIQRTEQGDSAMYLCASSFGAPGEKLFFGSGTQLSVL.

This chain joins TRBV28 and TRBJ2-7, with 8 bases identical to TRBD1. The CDR3 extends over 11 amino acids. CDR1 and CDR2 from the germline V gene are MDHEN and SYDVKM. Trimming took 10 bases from V and 4 from J; bases not matched to a gene: 3. In DNA form, the CDR3 reads TGTGCCATAGGACAGGGTTACGAGCAGTACTTC. Translated, it gives CAIGQGYEQYF.

The genes are TRBV29-1 and TRBJ1-1; TRBD1 aligns across 8 bases. The germline V gene has CDR1 SQVTM and CDR2 ANQGSEA. J gave up 3 bases and V 4 bases, and 1 base lay outside the gene matches. The CDR3 loop spans 12 amino acids. The CDR3 nucleotides read TGCAGCGTTGCAGGGGGCGACACTGAAGCTTTCTTT. Its protein is CSVAGGDTEAFF.

This clone was seen a few times. The rearrangement links TRBV5-6 to TRBJ1-1; D is ambiguous. The CDR3 has 14 amino acids. Germline-derived CDR1 and CDR2 are SGHDT and YYEEEE. Between the trimmed V and J ends, which lost 0 bases and 11 bases, there was a span of 17 bases. This CDR3 is CASSLGGGGPNAFF. In DNA, the CDR3 is TGTGCCAGCAGCTTGGGAGGAGGTGGCCCCAATGCTTTCTTT.

This chain connects TRBV28 to TRBJ1-2; D is ambiguous. Germline CDR1 MDHEN, CDR2 SYDVKM. Trimming took 7 bases from V and 8 from J, leaving 14 bases between them. This CDR3 is built from 12 residues. The CDR3 sequence: CASTDSREGYTF. DNA of the CDR3: TGTGCCAGCACCGACTCAAGAGAGGGCTACACCTTC.

This clone turned up a few times. This chain joins TRBV5-6 and TRBJ1-3; tentatively, D is TRBD1 (6 bases). This CDR3 spans 14 amino acids. Per the germline V gene, CDR1 is SGHDT and CDR2 is YYEEEE. Trimming pared 6 bases from V and 3 bases from J, leaving 13 bases between. The CDR3 bases are TGTGCCAGCATCAGACGGGACATTGGAAACACCATATATTTT. Protein sequence: CASIRRDIGNTIYF.

V usage is TRBV6-6 and J usage is TRBJ2-2; D is perhaps TRBD2 (6 bases). The CDR3 is made up of 13 amino acids. The V and J ends lost 6 bases and 5 bases respectively, with 10 bases between them. Germline loops: CDR1 MNHNY, CDR2 SVGAGI (reference sequence). In nucleotides, the CDR3 is TGTGCCAGCAGCCTCGGGGGAACCGGGGAGCTGTTTTTT. The encoded protein is CASSLGGTGELFF.

There are a few counts of this clone. The V call is TRBV9, the J call TRBJ2-5; the match to TRBD2 covers 12 bases. From germline, CDR1 is SGDLS and CDR2 YYNGEE. CDR3 length: 16 residues. The V segment lost 3 bases and the J segment 4 bases; nucleotides outside the gene matches: 7. The CDR3 nucleotides read TGTGCCAGCAGCGGGGGACCGACTAGCGGGGGAGAGACCCAGTACTTC. The encoded protein is CASSGGPTSGGETQYF.

This chain connects TRBV7-2 to TRBJ2-5; D gene ambiguous. CDR3 length: 15 amino acids. Germline V gives CDR1 SGHTA, CDR2 FQGNSA. The V end lost 1 base, the J end lost 5 bases, and 14 bases lay between the germline ends. The CDR3 region has the DNA TGTGCCAGCAGCTTAGGTTTAGAGTGGCGGGAGACCCAGTACTTC. Translating gives CASSLGLEWRETQYF.

J is TRBJ2-1 and V is TRBV29-1, with a possible D match to TRBD1 (5 bases). There are 14 residues in the CDR3. Germline CDR1 is SQVTM and CDR2 is ANQGSEA. V gave up 5 bases and J gave up 4 bases, with 15 bases separating them. The CDR3 sequence: CSVHRPRSYNEQFF. The CDR3 DNA reads TGCAGCGTTCACAGGCCGAGGTCATACAATGAGCAGTTCTTC.

In this sample, this clone turned up a few times. The chain couples TRBV7-6 to TRBJ2-4; 8 nucleotides line up with TRBD1. In germline, CDR1 is SGHVS, CDR2 FNYEAQ. The J segment lost 0 bases and the V segment lost 1 base, leaving 11 bases of the junction unmatched. The CDR3 sequence is 19 residues long. The CDR3 here is CASSLGWTGPSVAKNIQYF. CDR3 in DNA: TGTGCCAGCAGCTTAGGGTGGACAGGGCCTTCAGTAGCCAAAAACATTCAGTACTTC.

The table lists this clone with a few counts. This sequence joins TRBV7-9 and TRBJ1-2; no clear D gene. CDR3 size: 11 residues. CDR1 is SEHNR and CDR2 is FQNEAQ in the germline V gene (reference sequence). V was cut by 5 bases and J by 8 bases, with 9 bases left in between. CDR3 loop: CASSPETGYTF. CDR3 DNA sequence: TGTGCCAGCAGCCCGGAGACGGGCTACACCTTC.

There are a few counts of this clone. The J gene is TRBJ1-1, the V gene TRBV29-1, with TRBD1 as a possible D gene (5 bases). Germline V gene data show CDR1 as SQVTM and CDR2 as ANQGSEA. The CDR3 has 12 residues. V was pared by 7 bases and J by 1 base, with 10 bases between. In DNA form, the CDR3 reads TGCAGCGCTCGACAGAGGAACACTGAAGCTTTCTTT. It codes for CSARQRNTEAFF.

This clone came up a few times. The chain carries TRBV7-3 and TRBJ2-2; the D gene is possibly TRBD1 (5 bases). The CDR3 is 15 residues long. V lost 2 bases and J lost 5, with 12 bases in between. Germline CDR1 is SGHTA and CDR2 is FQGTGA. The CDR3 DNA reads as TGTGCCAGCAGCTTAGCCGAAAGGGGAACCGGGGAGCTGTTTTTT. It codes for CASSLAERGTGELFF. Drawing the rest from reference TRBV7-3 and TRBJ2-2, the complete variable domain is GAGVSQTPSNKVTEKGKYVELRCDPISGHTALYWYRQSLGQGPEFLIYFQGTGAADDSGLPNDRFFAVRPEGSVSTLKIQRTERGDSAVYLCASSLAERGTGELFFGEGSRLTVL.

This clone was observed a few times. The rearrangement joins TRBV5-6 to TRBJ2-5; no definite D call. Germline CDR1 SGHDT, CDR2 YYEEEE. V lost 5 bases, J lost 1 base, and 24 bases lay in between. CDR3 size: 18 residues. The CDR3 protein is CASSWLPPTRRIQETQYF. The CDR3 DNA sequence: TGTGCCAGCAGTTGGCTGCCCCCGACACGCCGCATCCAAGAGACCCAGTACTTC.

This chain connects TRBV30 to TRBJ2-7, with D uncertain. Trimming removed 3 bases from V and 2 bases from J, with 8 bases in between. The CDR3 has 12 residues. Germline CDR1 and CDR2: GTSNPN and SVGIG (reference sequence). The CDR3 here is CAWSASAYEQYF. CDR3 coding DNA: TGTGCCTGGAGCGCCTCGGCCTACGAGCAGTACTTC.

The rearrangement links TRBV19 to TRBJ2-5; 9 nucleotides align to TRBD1. Germline CDR1 is LNHDA and CDR2 is SQIVND (reference sequence). This CDR3 is 14 amino acids long. After removal of 10 bases from V and 1 base from J, the junction contained 7 bases not matched to a gene. CDR3: CATSTGGGQETQYF. CDR3 DNA: TGTGCCACTTCAACAGGGGGCGGCCAAGAGACCCAGTACTTC. Full variable domain (remainder filled in from reference TRBV19 and TRBJ2-5): DGGITQSPKYLFRKEGQNVTLSCEQNLNHDAMYWYRQDPGQGLRLIYYSQIVNDFQKGDIAEGYSVSREKKESFPLTVTSAQKNPTAFYLCATSTGGGQETQYFGPGTRLLVL.

The DNA for the CDR3 is TGCAGTGCTGGTCGGGGTTACGAGCAGTACTTC. It yields the protein CSAGRGYEQYF. The chain couples TRBV20-1 to TRBJ2-7, with a weak D call TRBD2 (5 bases). Trimming took 5 bases from V and 4 from J, leaving 9 bases between them. The CDR3 is 11 amino acids. Germline CDR1 DFQATT, CDR2 SNEGSKA (reference sequence).